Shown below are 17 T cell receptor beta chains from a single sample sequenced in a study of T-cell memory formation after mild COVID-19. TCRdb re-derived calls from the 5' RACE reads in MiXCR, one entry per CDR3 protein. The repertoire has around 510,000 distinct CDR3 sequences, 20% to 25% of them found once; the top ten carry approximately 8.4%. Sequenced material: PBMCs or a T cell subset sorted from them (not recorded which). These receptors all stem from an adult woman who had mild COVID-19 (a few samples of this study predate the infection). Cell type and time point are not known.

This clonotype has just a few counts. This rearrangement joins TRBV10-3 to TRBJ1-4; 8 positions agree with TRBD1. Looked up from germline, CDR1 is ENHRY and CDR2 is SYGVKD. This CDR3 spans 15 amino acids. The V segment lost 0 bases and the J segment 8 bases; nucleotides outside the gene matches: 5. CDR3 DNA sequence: TGTGCCATCAGTGAGTCGCAGGGGGCAAGGGAAAAACTGTTTTTT. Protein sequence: CAISESQGAREKLFF.

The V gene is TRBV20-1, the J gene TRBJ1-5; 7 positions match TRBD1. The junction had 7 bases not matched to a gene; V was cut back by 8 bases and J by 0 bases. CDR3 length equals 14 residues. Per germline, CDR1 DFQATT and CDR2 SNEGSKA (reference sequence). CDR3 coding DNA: TGCAGTCCTACGACAGGGATTAGCAATCAGCCCCAGCATTTT. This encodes CSPTTGISNQPQHF.

This CDR3 is CASSEGGTSNQPQHF. The CDR3 nucleotides read TGTGCCAGCAGTGAAGGAGGGACTAGCAATCAGCCCCAGCATTTT. The V and J genes are TRBV6-1 and TRBJ1-5; D might be TRBD1 (5 bases). The germline gives CDR1 MNHNS, CDR2 SASEGT. The CDR3 consists of 15 residues. V lost 1 base and J 0 bases, leaving 7 bases between the germline ends.

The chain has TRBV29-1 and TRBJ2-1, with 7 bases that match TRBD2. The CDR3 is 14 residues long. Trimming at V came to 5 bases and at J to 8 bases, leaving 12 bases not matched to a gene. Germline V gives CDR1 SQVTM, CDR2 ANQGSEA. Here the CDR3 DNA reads TGCAGCGTTTCTACTAGCGCCGGCGGGGATGAGCAGTTCTTC. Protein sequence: CSVSTSAGGDEQFF.

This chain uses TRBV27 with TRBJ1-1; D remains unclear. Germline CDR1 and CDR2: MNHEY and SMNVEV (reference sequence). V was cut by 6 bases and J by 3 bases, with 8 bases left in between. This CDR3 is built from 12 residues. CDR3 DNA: TGTGCCAGCAGAGATCCTGACACTGAAGCTTTCTTT. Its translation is CASRDPDTEAFF.

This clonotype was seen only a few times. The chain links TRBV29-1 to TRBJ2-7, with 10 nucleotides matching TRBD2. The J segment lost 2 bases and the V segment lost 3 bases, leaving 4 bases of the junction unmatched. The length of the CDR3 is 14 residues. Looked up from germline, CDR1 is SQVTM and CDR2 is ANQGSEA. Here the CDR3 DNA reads TGCAGCGTTGATTCTAGCGGGAGCCCCTACGAGCAGTACTTC. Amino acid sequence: CSVDSSGSPYEQYF.

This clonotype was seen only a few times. Written as DNA, the CDR3 is TGTGCCAGCAGACTCGACAGGTCCTCTGGAAACACCATATATTTT. As protein: CASRLDRSSGNTIYF. The chain couples TRBV2 to TRBJ1-3, with D possibly matching TRBD1 (6 bases). The V gene lost 6 bases and the J gene lost 0 bases, with 12 bases spanning the gap. Germline CDR1 and CDR2: SNHLY and FYNNEI. This CDR3 contains 15 residues.

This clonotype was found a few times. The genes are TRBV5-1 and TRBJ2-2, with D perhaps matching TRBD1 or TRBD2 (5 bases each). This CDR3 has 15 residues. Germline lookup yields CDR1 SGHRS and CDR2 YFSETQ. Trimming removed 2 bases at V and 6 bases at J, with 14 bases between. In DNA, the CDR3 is TGCGCCAGCAGCTTTGGGGACCGTCTGGCCGGGGAGCTGTTTTTT. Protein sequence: CASSFGDRLAGELFF.

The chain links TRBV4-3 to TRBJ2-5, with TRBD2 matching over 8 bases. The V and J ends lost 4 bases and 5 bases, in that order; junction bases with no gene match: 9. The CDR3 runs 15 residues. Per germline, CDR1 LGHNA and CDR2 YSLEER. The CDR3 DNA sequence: TGCGCCAGCAGCCGGTCGGGACTAGTCAGCGAGACCCAGTACTTC. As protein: CASSRSGLVSETQYF.

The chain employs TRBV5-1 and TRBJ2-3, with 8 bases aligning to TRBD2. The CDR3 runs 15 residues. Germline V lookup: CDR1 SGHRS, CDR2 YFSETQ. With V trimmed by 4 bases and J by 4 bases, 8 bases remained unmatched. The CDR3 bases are TGCGCCAGCAGCGATGTAGCGGGGATGCCAGATACGCAGTATTTT. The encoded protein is CASSDVAGMPDTQYF.

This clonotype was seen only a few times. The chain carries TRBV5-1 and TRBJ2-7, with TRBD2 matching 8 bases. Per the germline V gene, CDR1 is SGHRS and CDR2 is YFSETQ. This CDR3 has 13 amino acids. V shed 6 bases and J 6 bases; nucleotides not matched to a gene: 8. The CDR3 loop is CASTLAGRSEQYF. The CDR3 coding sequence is TGCGCCAGCACTTTAGCGGGGAGGAGCGAGCAGTACTTC.

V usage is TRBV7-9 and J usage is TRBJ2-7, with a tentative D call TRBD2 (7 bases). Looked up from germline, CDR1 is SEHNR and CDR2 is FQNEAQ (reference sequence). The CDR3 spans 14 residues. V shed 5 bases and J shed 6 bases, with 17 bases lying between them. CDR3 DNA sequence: TGTGCCAGCAGCCAGGGGCTGAGCGGGGCCGAGCAGTACTTC. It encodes CASSQGLSGAEQYF.

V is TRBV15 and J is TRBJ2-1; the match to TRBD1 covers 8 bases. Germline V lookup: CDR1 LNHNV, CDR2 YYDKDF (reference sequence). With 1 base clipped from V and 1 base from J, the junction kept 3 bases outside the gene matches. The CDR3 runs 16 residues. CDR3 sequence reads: CATSRGQGISYNEQFF. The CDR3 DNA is TGTGCCACCAGCAGAGGACAGGGGATATCCTACAATGAGCAGTTCTTC.

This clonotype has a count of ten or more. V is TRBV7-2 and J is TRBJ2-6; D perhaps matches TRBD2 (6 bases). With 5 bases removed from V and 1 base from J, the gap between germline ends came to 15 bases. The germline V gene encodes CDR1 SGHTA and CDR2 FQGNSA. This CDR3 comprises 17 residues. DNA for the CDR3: TGTGCCAGCAGCCCCGGGCCGGGGAGGTCTGGGGCCAACGTCCTGACTTTC. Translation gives CASSPGPGRSGANVLTF. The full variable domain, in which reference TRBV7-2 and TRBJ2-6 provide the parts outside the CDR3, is GAGVSQSPSNKVTEKGKDVELRCDPISGHTALYWYRQSLGQGLEFLIYFQGNSAPDKSGLPSDRFSAERTGGSVSTLTIQRTQQEDSAVYLCASSPGPGRSGANVLTFGAGSRLTVL.

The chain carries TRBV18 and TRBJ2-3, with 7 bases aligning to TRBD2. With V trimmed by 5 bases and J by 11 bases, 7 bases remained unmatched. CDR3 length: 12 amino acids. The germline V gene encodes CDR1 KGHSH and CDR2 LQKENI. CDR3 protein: CASSDGTKWQYF. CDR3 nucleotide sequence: TGTGCCAGCTCAGACGGGACTAAATGGCAGTATTTT. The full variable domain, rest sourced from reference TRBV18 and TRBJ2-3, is NAGVMQNPRHLVRRRGQEARLRCSPMKGHSHVYWYRQLPEEGLKFMVYLQKENIIDESGMPKERFSAEFPKEGPSILRIQQVVRGDSAAYFCASSDGTKWQYFGPGTRLTVL.

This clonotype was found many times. CDR3 nucleotides: TGTGCCAGCAGCGCCTCTAGCGGGGGGGAGACCCAGTACTTC. It encodes CASSASSGGETQYF. The chain employs TRBV9 and TRBJ2-5, with 11 nucleotides matching TRBD2. Germline CDR1 and CDR2: SGDLS and YYNGEE. CDR3 size: 14 residues. V lost 3 bases and J lost 5; bases outside the gene matches: 3.

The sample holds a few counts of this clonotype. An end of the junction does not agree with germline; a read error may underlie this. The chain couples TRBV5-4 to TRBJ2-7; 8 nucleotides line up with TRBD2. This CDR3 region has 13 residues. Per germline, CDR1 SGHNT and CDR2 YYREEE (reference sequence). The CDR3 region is CASSLDSTSGSLF. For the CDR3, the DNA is TGTGCCAGCAGCTTGGATTCTACTAGCGGCAGCCTTTTC.